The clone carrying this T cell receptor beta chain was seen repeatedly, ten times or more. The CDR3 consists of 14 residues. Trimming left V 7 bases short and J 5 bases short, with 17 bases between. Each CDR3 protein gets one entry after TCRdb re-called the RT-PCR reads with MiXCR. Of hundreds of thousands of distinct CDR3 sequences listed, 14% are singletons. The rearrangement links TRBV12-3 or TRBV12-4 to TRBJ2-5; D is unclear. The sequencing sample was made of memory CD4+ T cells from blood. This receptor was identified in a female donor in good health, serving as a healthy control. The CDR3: CASTHGTVDETQYF. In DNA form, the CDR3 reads TGTGCCAGCACCCACGGAACCGTTGACGAGACCCAGTACTTC.